Listed here are 20 T cell receptor beta chains from one sample, sequenced in a study of T cells in Graves' hyperthyroidism and ophthalmopathy. RNA transcripts were the template for amplifying TCR beta CDR3 regions. The TCR CDR3 was amplified in a first-round RT-PCR using the HTBI primer set. TCRdb reprocessed the multiplex PCR reads with MiXCR, giving one entry per CDR3 protein. Of under 300,000 distinct CDR3 sequences listed, 25% to 30% are singletons. Material: blood. Source of these receptors: a middle-aged man with Graves' hyperthyroidism that later progressed to Graves' ophthalmopathy.

This clonotype was recorded at least ten times. The V call is TRBV7-2, the J call TRBJ1-2; no clear D gene. Germline CDR1 SGHTA, CDR2 FQGNSA. The V end was cut by 3 bases, the J end by 5 bases, with 10 bases between. The CDR3 totals 13 residues. CDR3 bases: TGTGCCAGCAGCTTTGACGGGGATTATGGCTACACCTTC. Its protein is CASSFDGDYGYTF.

This clonotype was observed a handful of times. In this CDR3 the conserved last residue, phenylalanine or tryptophan, is missing, so a read error is likely. V and J are TRBV20-1 and TRBJ1-2; D possibly corresponds to TRBD1 (6 bases). Germline CDR1 is DFQATT and CDR2 is SNEGSKA (reference sequence). The length of the CDR3 is 16 residues. V dropped 3 bases and J dropped 4 bases, with 21 bases sitting between them. Here the CDR3 DNA reads TGCAGTGCTAGTCACCCGGCCGGGGGCTTTTTCTATGGCTACACCTCC. Translation gives CSASHPAGGFFYGYTS.

This clonotype has at least ten counts. V gene TRBV11-2 combines with J gene TRBJ2-5; 10 nucleotides align to TRBD1. V was pared by 3 bases and J by 4 bases, with 8 bases of the junction left unmatched. The CDR3 sequence is 16 residues long. Germline CDR1 reads SGHAT; CDR2 reads FQNNGV. The DNA for the CDR3 is TGTGCCAGCAGCTTCTCCCAGGGACAGGGGTCAGAGACCCAGTACTTC. Its protein is CASSFSQGQGSETQYF.

This clonotype has a count of ten or more. This chain links TRBV20-1 with TRBJ2-2; no reliable D call. V was clipped by 1 base and J by 5 bases, with 11 bases between them. This CDR3 is built from 14 residues. The germline gives CDR1 DFQATT, CDR2 SNEGSKA (reference sequence). The CDR3 here is CSARASQLTGELFF. The CDR3 nucleotides read TGCAGTGCTAGAGCTTCACAGCTAACCGGGGAGCTGTTTTTT.

The gene calls are TRBV28 and TRBJ1-5; tentative D call: TRBD1 (5 bases). The CDR3 runs to 16 residues. Germline V lookup: CDR1 MDHEN, CDR2 SYDVKM. The V and J ends lost 6 bases and 0 bases respectively, with 15 bases between them. The CDR3 is CASRLVPTVSNQPQHF. In DNA form, the CDR3 reads TGTGCCAGCAGATTAGTTCCGACAGTTAGCAATCAGCCCCAGCATTTT.

This clonotype was picked up many times. The genes are TRBV7-8 and TRBJ2-7; D not certain. Germline values: CDR1 SGHVS, CDR2 FQNEAQ. This CDR3 is built from 12 residues. The V and J ends lost 5 bases and 3 bases respectively, with 8 bases between them. CDR3 bases: TGTGCCAGCAGCCGGAATATCTACGAGCAGTACTTC. It is translated as CASSRNIYEQYF.

In this sample, this clonotype turned up many times. This chain uses TRBV27 with TRBJ1-1, with D unresolved. The CDR3 runs 13 residues. The germline CDR1 and CDR2 sequences are MNHEY and SMNVEV (reference sequence). The V end lost 7 bases, the J end lost 6 bases, and 15 bases lay between the germline ends. CDR3 region: CASTPAYRAEAFF. For the CDR3, the DNA is TGTGCCAGCACCCCTGCTTACCGAGCTGAAGCTTTCTTT.

This clonotype was observed many times. CDR3 nucleotides: TGCAGCGTTGCCCTGAGGACTAGCGGTCCCTACGAGCAGTACTTC. It codes for CSVALRTSGPYEQYF. V and J are TRBV29-1 and TRBJ2-7, with 10 bases fitting TRBD2. This CDR3 has 15 residues. With 4 bases clipped from V and 2 bases from J, the junction kept 8 bases outside the gene matches. Germline values: CDR1 SQVTM, CDR2 ANQGSEA.

This clonotype has at least ten counts. The chain uses TRBV7-8 and TRBJ1-1, with D unclear. V gave up 3 bases and J gave up 0 bases, with 17 bases separating them. From germline, CDR1 is SGHVS and CDR2 FQNEAQ. The CDR3 extends over 17 amino acids. Here the CDR3 reads CASSFSIIRDLNTEAFF. The CDR3 DNA sequence: TGTGCCAGCAGCTTTTCTATTATTCGAGACTTGAACACTGAAGCTTTCTTT.

This clonotype was recorded many times. The chain combines TRBV28 with TRBJ2-7; 8 bases are shared with TRBD2. This CDR3 comprises 15 residues. V lost 5 bases to trimming and J lost 6 bases; unmatched junction nucleotides: 12. CDR1 and CDR2 (germline): MDHEN, SYDVKM. The CDR3 DNA is TGTGCCAGCAGTCGTTCTAGCGGGTATCAACGCGAGCAGTACTTC. Encoded protein: CASSRSSGYQREQYF.

CDR3 region: CASSLEGLADNKNIQYF. Written as DNA, the CDR3 is TGTGCCAGCAGCCTAGAGGGGTTAGCGGATAACAAAAACATTCAGTACTTC. V is TRBV2 and J is TRBJ2-4, with D possibly being TRBD2 (6 bases). Germline V gives CDR1 SNHLY, CDR2 FYNNEI. CDR3 length equals 17 residues. V shed 6 bases and J shed 3 bases, with 21 bases lying between them.

The chain combines TRBV6-2 or TRBV6-3 with TRBJ1-1, with TRBD1 matching over 10 bases. With 6 bases clipped from V and 5 bases from J, the junction kept 6 bases outside the gene matches. The CDR3 consists of 14 residues. Germline CDR1 reads MNHEY; CDR2 reads SVGEGT. CDR3 bases: TGTGCCAGCAGGATGACAGGGGGCGGGACTGAAGCTTTCTTT. The encoded protein is CASRMTGGGTEAFF.

This clonotype was found many times. This rearrangement joins TRBV6-2 or TRBV6-3 to TRBJ2-2; D may correspond to TRBD1 or TRBD2 (6 bases each). The CDR3 is made up of 18 amino acids. With 6 bases removed from V and 5 bases from J, the gap between germline ends came to 25 bases. Germline CDR1 is MNHEY and CDR2 is SVGEGT. The CDR3 DNA follows: TGTGCCAGCAGAAACCCCTTGGGGGGCCGGGGAAGAACCGGGGAGCTGTTTTTT. It encodes CASRNPLGGRGRTGELFF.

This clonotype was recorded many times. The chain is built from TRBV12-3 or TRBV12-4 and TRBJ2-7; maybe TRBD2 (5 bases). V was trimmed by 5 bases and J by 2 bases, leaving 10 bases between them. The CDR3 has 13 amino acids. DNA for the CDR3: TGTGCCAGCAGTACCGGACTGACCTACGAGCAGTACTTC. Protein sequence: CASSTGLTYEQYF.

The V gene is TRBV12-3 or TRBV12-4, the J gene TRBJ2-7; possibly TRBD1 for D (5 bases). This CDR3 comprises 12 residues. Trimming pared 6 bases from V and 5 bases from J, leaving 11 bases between. CDR3 in amino acids: CASSPDSHEQYF. The CDR3 DNA follows: TGTGCCAGCAGCCCAGACAGCCACGAGCAGTACTTC.

This clonotype has ten or more counts. The CDR3 sequence is CASGWGHPANTGELFF. For the CDR3, the DNA is TGTGCTAGTGGTTGGGGACACCCTGCGAACACCGGGGAGCTGTTTTTT. The chain has TRBV12-5 and TRBJ2-2, with a possible D match to TRBD1 (6 bases). Germline V gene sequence: CDR1 LGHNT, CDR2 FRNRAP. V was trimmed by 4 bases and J by 0 bases, leaving 12 bases between them. The CDR3 has 16 residues.

This clonotype was counted many times. This chain connects TRBV28 to TRBJ2-6; 7 bases match TRBD1. CDR3 length: 15 amino acids. CDR1 is MDHEN and CDR2 is SYDVKM in the germline V gene. The ends lost 9 bases at V and 0 bases at J; junction bases unmatched: 5. CDR3 DNA: TGTGCCAGTCGACAGGGAGACTCTGGGGCCAACGTCCTGACTTTC. This codes for CASRQGDSGANVLTF.

This clonotype was picked up a small number of times. The V gene is TRBV9, the J gene TRBJ1-1; 8 nucleotides match TRBD1. The CDR3 has 14 residues. V gave up 4 bases and J gave up 4 bases; unmatched junction bases: 6. CDR1 is SGDLS and CDR2 is YYNGEE in the germline V gene. In DNA, the CDR3 is TGTGCCAGCAGCATACAGGGGGACTTCACTGAAGCTTTCTTT. It codes for CASSIQGDFTEAFF.

This clonotype was observed at least ten times. The chain uses TRBV3-1 and TRBJ2-7; D unclear. The CDR3 is made up of 14 amino acids. Germline CDR1 is LGHDT and CDR2 is YNNKEL (reference sequence). V was cut by 1 base and J by 0 bases, with 7 bases left in between. The CDR3 here is CASSQGWGSYEQYF. The DNA for the CDR3 is TGTGCCAGCAGCCAAGGGTGGGGCTCCTACGAGCAGTACTTC.

Only a few counts were recorded for this clonotype. A clone one base away is much larger, so this may be a read error. The missing conserved phenylalanine or tryptophan at the end of this CDR3 makes a read error likely. Because the CDR3's place on the DNA is in doubt, the DNA is left out and the CDR3 is given as listed by TCRdb. The genes are TRBV5-8 and TRBJ2-1; the D call of TRBD2 is as the table states it, not checked on the DNA. The CDR3 is 10 residues long, counting both termini. Germline V gene lookup returns CDR1 SGHTS and CDR2 YDEGEE. The CDR3: CASSLEGTLL.